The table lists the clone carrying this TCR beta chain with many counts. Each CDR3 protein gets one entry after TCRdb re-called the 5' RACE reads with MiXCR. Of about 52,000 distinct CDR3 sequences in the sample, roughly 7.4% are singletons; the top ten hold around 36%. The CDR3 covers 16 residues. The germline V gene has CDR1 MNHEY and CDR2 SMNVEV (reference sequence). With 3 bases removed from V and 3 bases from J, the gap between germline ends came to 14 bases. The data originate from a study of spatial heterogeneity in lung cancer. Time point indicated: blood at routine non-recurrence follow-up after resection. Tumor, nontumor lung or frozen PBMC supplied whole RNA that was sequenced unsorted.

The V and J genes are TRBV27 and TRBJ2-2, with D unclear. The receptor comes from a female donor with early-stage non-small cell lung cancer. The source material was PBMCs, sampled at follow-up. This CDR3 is CASSFGSPVYTGELFF. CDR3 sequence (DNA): TGTGCCAGCAGTTTCGGCAGCCCGGTTTACACCGGGGAGCTGTTTTTT.